The T cell receptor (beta chain) described here comes from a study of OX40 agonist ivuxolimab in advanced cancers. On the study more broadly: Patients received ivuxolimab, an agonistic anti-OX40 (CD134) antibody. Three patients showed partial responses: one hepatocellular carcinoma and two cutaneous melanoma cases. Regarding the study as a whole: Expanded clones were, on average, more numerous in CD8+ T cells than in CD4+. By week 6 at 0.1 to 3.0 mg/kg, blood CD4+ and CD8+ T cells had expanded clonally.

V dropped 4 bases and J dropped 0 bases, with 10 bases sitting between them. From germline, CDR1 is LNHDA and CDR2 SQIVND (reference sequence). This CDR3 has 15 amino acids. Remarks on this clone: Its antigen is not known.

Method: immunoSEQ multiplex PCR; TCRdb's copy keeps in-frame clones and lacks some. The sample consists of about 50,000 clones, 70% to 90% of them appearing once. The V gene is TRBV19, the J gene TRBJ1-5, with unresolved D. The TCR sequence derives from an adult with an advanced solid tumor such as melanoma, head and neck, liver or kidney cancer. The starting material was CD4+ or CD8+ T cells sorted from blood, obtained in a trial of the OX40 agonist ivuxolimab. The chain's CDR3 is CASSTPGFSNQPQHF. The CDR3 region has the DNA TGTGCCAGTAGTACACCGGGATTTAGCAATCAGCCCCAGCATTTT.